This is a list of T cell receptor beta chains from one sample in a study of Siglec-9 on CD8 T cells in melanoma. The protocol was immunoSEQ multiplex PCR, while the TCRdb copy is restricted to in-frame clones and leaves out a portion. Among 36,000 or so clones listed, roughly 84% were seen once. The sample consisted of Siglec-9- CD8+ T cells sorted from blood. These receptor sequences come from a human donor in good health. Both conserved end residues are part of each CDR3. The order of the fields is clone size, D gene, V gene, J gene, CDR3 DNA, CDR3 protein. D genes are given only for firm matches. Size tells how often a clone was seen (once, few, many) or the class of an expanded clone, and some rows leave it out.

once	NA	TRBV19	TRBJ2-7	TGTGCCAGTAGGGGGACCTCCTACGAGCAGTACTTC	CASRGTSYEQYF
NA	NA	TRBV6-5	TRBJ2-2	TGTGCCAGCAGTTACGTCTCTAGCGCCGGGGAGCTGTTTTTT	CASSYVSSAGELFF
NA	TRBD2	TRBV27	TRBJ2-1	TGTGCCAGCACAGGACTAGCGGGAGATAACTACAATGAGCAGTTCTTC	CASTGLAGDNYNEQFF
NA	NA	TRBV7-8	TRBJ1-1	TGTGCCAGCAGCAGAACCCGGGACCCGTCGAACACTGAAGCTTTCTTT	CASSRTRDPSNTEAFF
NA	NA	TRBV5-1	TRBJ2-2	TGCGCCAGCAGCTTGTTCGCAGGAGGGGAGCTGTTTTTT	CASSLFAGGELFF
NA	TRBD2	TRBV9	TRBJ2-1	TGTGCCAGCAGCCCCAGTGGACTAGCGGGAGGGGGGAATGAGCAGTTCTTC	CASSPSGLAGGGNEQFF
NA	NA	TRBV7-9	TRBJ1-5	TGTGCCAGCAGCCCCCAGGTAAATCAGCCCCAGCATTTT	CASSPQVNQPQHF
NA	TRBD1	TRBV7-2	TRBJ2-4	TGTGCCAGCAGCCCCGGGACAGTAAAAAACATTCAGTACTTC	CASSPGTVKNIQYF
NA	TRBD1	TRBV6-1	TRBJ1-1	TGTGCCAGCAGTGAAATCGGGGGGACAGGCGGCACTGAAGCTTTCTTT	CASSEIGGTGGTEAFF
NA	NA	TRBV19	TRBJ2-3	TGTGCCAGTAGGGCCGCTGTGTCTAGCACAGATACGCAGTATTTT	CASRAAVSSTDTQYF
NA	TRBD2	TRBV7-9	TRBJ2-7	TGTGCCAGCAGCTTAATTAAGCGTGATAGCGGGAGATACGAGCAGTACTTC	CASSLIKRDSGRYEQYF
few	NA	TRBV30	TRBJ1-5	TGTGCCTGGACCCGAGGGGCTGGGAATCAGCCCCAGCATTTT	CAWTRGAGNQPQHF
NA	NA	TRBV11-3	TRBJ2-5	TGTGCCAGCAGCTACCGGAGGGAGTACCAAGAGACCCAGTACTTC	CASSYRREYQETQYF
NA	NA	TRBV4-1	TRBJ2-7	TGCGCCAGCAGCCCGTCTTTGGGGGACGAGCAGTACTTC	CASSPSLGDEQYF
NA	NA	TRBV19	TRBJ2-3	TGTGCCAGTAGTAGGGCCTACACAGATACGCAGTATTTT	CASSRAYTDTQYF
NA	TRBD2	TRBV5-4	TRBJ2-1	TGTGCCAGCAGCTTGGATCGGACTAGCGGGAGAGGCGGGCAGTTCTTC	CASSLDRTSGRGGQFF
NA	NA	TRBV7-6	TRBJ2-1	TGTGCCAGCAGCTCCGACTTGAGCTCCTACAATGAGCAGTTCTTC	CASSSDLSSYNEQFF
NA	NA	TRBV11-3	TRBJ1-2	TGTGCCAGCAGCCCCCCCGTCGGGTTCCTCTATGGCTACACCTTC	CASSPPVGFLYGYTF
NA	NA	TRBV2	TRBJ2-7	TGTGCCAGCAGTGAAACGGGGTCTGCTTACGAGCAGTACTTC	CASSETGSAYEQYF
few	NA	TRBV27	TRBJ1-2	TGTGCCAGCAGTTCCCGCACAGGGATAGAAGGCGATGGCTACACCTTC	CASSSRTGIEGDGYTF
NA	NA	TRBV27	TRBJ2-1	TGTGCCAGCAGACTACTGGACGGCTACAATGAGCAGTTCTTC	CASRLLDGYNEQFF
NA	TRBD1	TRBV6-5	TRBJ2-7	TGTGCCAGCAGTTACTCGATAGGGGACAGGGTTGACTTC	CASSYSIGDRVDF
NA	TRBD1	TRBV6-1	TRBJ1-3	TGTGCCAGCTTGGACAGGGTGTCTGGAAACACCATATATTTT	CASLDRVSGNTIYF
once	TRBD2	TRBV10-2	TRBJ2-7	TGCGCCAGCAGTGAGCTAGCGGTTCTTTACGAGCAGTACTTC	CASSELAVLYEQYF
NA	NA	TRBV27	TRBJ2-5	TGTGCCAGCAGCCCTCAGGGGCGACTTGAAGAGACCCAGTACTTC	CASSPQGRLEETQYF
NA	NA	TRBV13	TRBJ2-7	TGTGCCAGCAGCTTAGCGGGGGCCTACGAGCAGTACTTC	CASSLAGAYEQYF
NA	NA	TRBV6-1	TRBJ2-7	TGTGCCAGCAGTGAATCGGGCGTGGGCCCCTACGAGCAGTACTTC	CASSESGVGPYEQYF
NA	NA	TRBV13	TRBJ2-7	TGTGCCAGCAGCGCGGGACAGCGTCCCTACGAGCAGTACTTC	CASSAGQRPYEQYF
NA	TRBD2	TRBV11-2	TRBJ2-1	TGTGCCAGCAGCCAACGGGGACTAGCCTACAATGAGCAGTTCTTC	CASSQRGLAYNEQFF
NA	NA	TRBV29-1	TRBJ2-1	TGCAGCGTTGGTGAGGACACTATTTACAATGAGCAGTTCTTC	CSVGEDTIYNEQFF
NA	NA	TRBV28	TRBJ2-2	TGTGCCAGCAGTACCGGGACTCCGAACACCGGGGAGCTGTTTTTT	CASSTGTPNTGELFF
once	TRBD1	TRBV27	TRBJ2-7	TGTGCCAGCAGTTACGGACAGGGGGCAGGGTACGAGCAGTACTTC	CASSYGQGAGYEQYF
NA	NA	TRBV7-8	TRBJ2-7	TGTGCCAGCAGCTCCTTGTGGGGGGGGCAGGATTACGAGCAGTACTTC	CASSSLWGGQDYEQYF
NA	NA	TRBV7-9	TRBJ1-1	TGTGCCAGCAGCTTAGCCCCTGAAGCTTTCTTT	CASSLAPEAFF
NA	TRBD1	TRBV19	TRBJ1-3	TGTGCCAGTAGTAGCGGTCAGGGGGCTTACTCTGGAAACACCATATATTTT	CASSSGQGAYSGNTIYF
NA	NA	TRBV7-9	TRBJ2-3	TGTGCCAGCAGCTTCGCGAGGGGGAGGGGCAACACAGATACGCAGTATTTT	CASSFARGRGNTDTQYF
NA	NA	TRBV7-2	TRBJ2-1	TGTGCCAGCAGCTTAAATGGCGGGGAGGTCGACAATGAGCAGTTCTTC	CASSLNGGEVDNEQFF
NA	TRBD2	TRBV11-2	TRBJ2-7	TGTGCCAGCAGTCTAGCGGATGCAAGCTCCTACGAGCAGTACTTC	CASSLADASSYEQYF
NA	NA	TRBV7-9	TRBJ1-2	TGTGCCAGCAGCCCTCCCGGACAACTAGCTAACTATGGCTACACCTTC	CASSPPGQLANYGYTF
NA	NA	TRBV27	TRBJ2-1	TGTGCCAGCAGCTTATGGTACAGGGGAGGCTACAATGAGCAGTTCTTC	CASSLWYRGGYNEQFF
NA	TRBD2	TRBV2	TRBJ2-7	TGTGCCAGCAGTGAGATGGCGGGGGGGAGACCTTCCTACGAGCAGTACTTC	CASSEMAGGRPSYEQYF
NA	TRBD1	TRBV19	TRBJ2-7	TGTGCCAGTAGTCCCCGACAGGGGTTCGAGCAGTACTTC	CASSPRQGFEQYF